This TCR beta chain is from a study of OX40 agonist ivuxolimab in advanced cancers. With regard to the full study: Ivuxolimab, which targeted the costimulatory receptor OX40 (CD134), was an agonistic, fully human IgG2 monoclonal antibody. Intravenous ivuxolimab was administered to patients every 2 weeks at six dose levels: 0.01, 0.1, 0.3, 1.5, 3 and 10 mg/kg. Of the approximately 50 dose-escalation patients, hepatocellular carcinoma was present in some 19, melanoma in around 15, renal cell carcinoma in 9 and head and neck cancer in 9. In the dose-escalation cohort, approximately 82% of patients were male, and the mean age was around 60 years, with a range of about 23 to 90. Patients were allowed to have had prior anti-PD-1, anti-PD-L1 or anti-CTLA-4 therapy, and around 41% of the dose-escalation patients had previously received checkpoint inhibitors. Three dose-escalation patients achieved partial responses, one with hepatocellular carcinoma and two with cutaneous melanoma. Peripheral TCRbeta sequencing was intended to test whether TCR sequence diversity was altered and clonal T-cell expansion was caused by ivuxolimab. The paper reports the monotherapy dose-escalation portion (N ≈ 50 patients) of the phase I ivuxolimab trial.

Patients with autoimmune disease history or receiving systemic immunosuppression were excluded from the trial. In every dose cohort, peripheral blood was drawn for TCR sequencing at baseline, cycle 4 day 1, and cycle 7 day 1. The samples were drawn from a first-in-human, open-label, multicenter phase I dose-escalation trial of ivuxolimab. The trial enrolled adults with locally advanced or metastatic head and neck squamous cell, hepatocellular, melanoma or renal cell carcinoma. Before TCR sequencing, CD4+ T cells and CD8+ T cells from peripheral blood were sorted into separate populations. Results and caveats for the whole study, not just this receptor: Which antigens the clonally expanded peripheral T cells were specific for was not determined. In the 0.1-3.0 mg/kg groups, partial responders were among the patients with the lowest normalized peripheral clonal expansion, particularly in CD8+ T cells. On average, CD8+ T cells showed more expanded clones than CD4+ T cells after ivuxolimab. Low levels of normalized T-cell clonal expansion were also seen in some patients who did not respond. At doses of 0.1 to 3.0 mg/kg, clonal expansion of both CD4+ and CD8+ T cells in blood was seen between baseline and week 6.

A word on this clone: This receptor's antigen is unknown. The sample holds no much larger clone one base away, and base qualities are not on file.

For sequencing of the TCRbeta CDR3 region, genomic DNA was extracted from the sorted cells. The immunoSEQ Assay was used to sequence the TCRbeta CDR3 regions. In TCRdb, the immuneACCESS table is reduced to in-frame sequences with V and J assigned. These tables do not hold every clone; where another copy was compared, an unresolved V gene accounts for under half, and the others remain unexplained. The sample table contains about 15,000 clones; only one count was recorded for about 83% of them. The biggest ten clones account for 6.7% of the sample. Counted from cysteine to phenylalanine, this CDR3 has 14 amino acids. The CDR3 DNA has 42 bases and is translated from base 1. Deletion took 4 bases off V and 4 bases off J, with a span of 9 bases between the germline ends. The germline V gene provides CDR1 SGHRS and CDR2 YFSETQ.

This clonotype was obtained from an adult with an advanced solid tumor such as melanoma, head and neck, liver or kidney cancer. The material was CD4+ or CD8+ T cells sorted from blood, obtained in a trial of the OX40 agonist ivuxolimab. The chain links TRBV5-1 with TRBJ2-6, and TRBD1 may be the D gene, going by 5 matching bases. The nucleotide sequence is given as TGCGCCAGCAGCGGCCAGGGAGGGGCCAACGTCCTGACTTTC. Translated, this gives CASSGQGGANVLTF.